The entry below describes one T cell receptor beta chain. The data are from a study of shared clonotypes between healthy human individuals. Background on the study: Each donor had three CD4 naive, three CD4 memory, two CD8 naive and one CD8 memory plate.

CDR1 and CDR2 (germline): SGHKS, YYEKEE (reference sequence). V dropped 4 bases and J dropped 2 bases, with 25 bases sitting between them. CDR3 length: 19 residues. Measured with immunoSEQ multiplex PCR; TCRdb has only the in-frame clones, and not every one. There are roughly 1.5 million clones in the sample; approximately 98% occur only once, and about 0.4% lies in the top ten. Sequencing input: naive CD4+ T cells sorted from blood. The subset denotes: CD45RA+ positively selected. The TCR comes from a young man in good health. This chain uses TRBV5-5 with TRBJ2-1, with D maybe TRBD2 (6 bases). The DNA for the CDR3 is TGTGCCAGCAGCGCGGGCCGGCGGGATGGTTATAGTCCCTACAATGAGCAGTTCTTC. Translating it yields CASSAGRRDGYSPYNEQFF. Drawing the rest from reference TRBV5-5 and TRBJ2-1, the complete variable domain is DAGVTQSPTHLIKTRGQQVTLRCSPISGHKSVSWYQQVLGQGPQFIFQYYEKEERGRGNFPDRFSARQFPNYSSELNVNALLLGDSALYLCASSAGRRDGYSPYNEQFFGPGTRLTVL.